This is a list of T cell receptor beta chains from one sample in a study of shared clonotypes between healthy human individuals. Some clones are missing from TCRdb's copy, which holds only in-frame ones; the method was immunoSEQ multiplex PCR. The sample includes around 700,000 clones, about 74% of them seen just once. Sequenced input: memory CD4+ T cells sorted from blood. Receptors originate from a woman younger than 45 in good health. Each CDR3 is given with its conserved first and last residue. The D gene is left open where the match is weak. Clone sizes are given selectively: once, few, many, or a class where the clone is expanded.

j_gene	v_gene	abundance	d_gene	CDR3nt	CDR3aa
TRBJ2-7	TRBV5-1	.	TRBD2	TGCGCCAGCAGCTTGCTAGCGGGATACGAGCAGTACTTC	CASSLLAGYEQYF
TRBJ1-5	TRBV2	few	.	TGTGCCAGCAGTGAAGGCGGACAACAGCCCCAGCATTTT	CASSEGGQQPQHF
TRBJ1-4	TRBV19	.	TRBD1	TGTGCCAGTACCGGACAGGGTGGGGAAAAACTGTTTTTT	CASTGQGGEKLFF
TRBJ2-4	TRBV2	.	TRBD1	TGTGCCAGCAGTCTAATATCGACAGGGGGCAAAGGTTTCTTC	CASSLISTGGKGFF
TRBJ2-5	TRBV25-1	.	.	TGTGCCAGCAGTGGAGGGCGGGAGACCCAGTACTTC	CASSGGRETQYF
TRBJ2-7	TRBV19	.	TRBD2	TGTGCGAGTATAGTAGCGGGAGGGATAAACTACGAGCAGTACTTC	CASIVAGGINYEQYF
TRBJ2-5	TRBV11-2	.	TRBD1	TGTGCCAGCAGCGGGGGACAGATTCAAGAGACCCAGTACTTC	CASSGGQIQETQYF
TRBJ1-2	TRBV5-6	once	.	TGTGCCAGCAGCTTGCGGGGACCCAGCTACGGCTATGGCTACACCTTC	CASSLRGPSYGYGYTF
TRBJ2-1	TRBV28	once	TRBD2	TGTGCCAGCCAGGGTTGGGGCCGTTTCCCCGGGATTTATAGCGGGAGTTGGGATGAGCAGTTCTTC	CASQGWGRFPGIYSGSWDEQFF
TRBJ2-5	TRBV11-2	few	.	TGTGCCAGCAGCTACTCACGTACGGAGACCCAGTACTTC	CASSYSRTETQYF
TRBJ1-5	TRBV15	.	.	TGTGCCACCAGCCGTTCAAAGGGGGGCCAGCCCCAGCATTTT	CATSRSKGGQPQHF
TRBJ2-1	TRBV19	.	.	TGTGCCAGTAAAGGGACACACGCTGTAGGCTCCGGCTACAACAATGAGCAGTTCTTC	CASKGTHAVGSGYNNEQFF
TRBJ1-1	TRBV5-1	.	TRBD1	TGCGCCAGCAGCGAGGACAGGGGTGCTGAAGCTTTCTTT	CASSEDRGAEAFF
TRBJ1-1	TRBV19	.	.	TGTGCCAGTAGTATACAGGTTACGAACACTGAAGCTTTCTTT	CASSIQVTNTEAFF
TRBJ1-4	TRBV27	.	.	TGTGCCAGCAGCCGCTCCCGGGACGTTTACGAAAAACTGTTTTTT	CASSRSRDVYEKLFF
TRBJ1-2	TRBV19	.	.	TGTGCCAGTATTGGCCCCGGGTACTTCAACTATGGCTACACCTTC	CASIGPGYFNYGYTF